This is a list of T cell receptor beta chains from one sample in a study of shared clonotypes between healthy human individuals. The table came from immunoSEQ multiplex PCR; TCRdb's copy has only in-frame clones and leaves some out. The table shows roughly 1,100,000 clones, with about 75% occurring only once. Source material: memory CD4+ T cells sorted from blood. These receptors all stem from a man younger than 35 in good health. Both conserved end residues are part of each CDR3. The D gene is left open where the match is weak. Expanded clones are given a class, and other clones once, few, many or no size at all.

D gene,clone size,V gene,J gene,CDR3 DNA,CDR3 protein
-,-,TRBV29-1,TRBJ2-3,TGCAGCACCACGGGGGACGGCACAGATACGCAGTATTTT,CSTTGDGTDTQYF
-,-,TRBV12-5,TRBJ2-6,TGTGCCACATGGTTTGCATTGACGTTTAGTTCTGGGGCCAACGTCCTGACTTTC,CATWFALTFSSGANVLTF
-,-,TRBV5-4,TRBJ2-7,TGTGCCAGCAGCCAAAAGGCGGTGGGGGACGAGCAGTACTTC,CASSQKAVGDEQYF
TRBD2,medium-sized,TRBV2,TRBJ2-7,TGTGCCAGCAGTGTGGAGCGGGGGGCCTCCTACGAGCAGTACTTC,CASSVERGASYEQYF
-,-,TRBV5-1,TRBJ2-3,TGCGCCAGCAATTTGGGCGGGGATACGCAGTATTTT,CASNLGGDTQYF
-,-,TRBV30,TRBJ1-2,TGTGCCTGGAGTGCTACAGGGCAGGGTGGCTACACCTTC,CAWSATGQGGYTF
-,-,TRBV29-1,TRBJ1-2,TGCAGCGTTAAGGGGGCTAACTATGGCTACACCTTC,CSVKGANYGYTF
-,few,TRBV6-5,TRBJ2-1,TGTGCCAGCAGTTACGGTTTAGCGGTACACCAGGGTGAGCAGTTCTTC,CASSYGLAVHQGEQFF
TRBD1,-,TRBV7-9,TRBJ1-4,TGTGCCAGCAGCTTTGGACAGGGGGCATCCGGGCATGGTGAAAAACTGTTTTTT,CASSFGQGASGHGEKLFF
TRBD2,many,TRBV9,TRBJ2-5,TGTGCCAGCAGCGCACTCGGGGGACTAGCGGGAGTCGAGACCCAGTACTTC,CASSALGGLAGVETQYF
-,-,TRBV6-5,TRBJ1-5,TGTGCCAGCGGGACGGGTTATAGCAATCAGCCCCAGCATTTT,CASGTGYSNQPQHF
-,-,TRBV30,TRBJ2-7,TGTGCCTGTCAACGGCCGAGGGCCGACGAGCAGTACTTC,CACQRPRADEQYF
-,-,TRBV5-5,TRBJ2-3,TGTGCCAGCAGCCAACGGGGGACTAGCACAGATACGCAGTATTTT,CASSQRGTSTDTQYF
TRBD1,-,TRBV28,TRBJ2-7,TGTGCCAGCAGCCCAGTGGGCCAGGGGGCAGGGGAGCAGTACTTC,CASSPVGQGAGEQYF
TRBD2,once,TRBV4-3,TRBJ2-2,TGCGCCAGCAGCCCGGTAGCGGGAGTCGGGGAGCTGTTTTTT,CASSPVAGVGELFF
TRBD2,many,TRBV5-1,TRBJ2-7,TGCGCCAGCAGTAGCGGGGGAACCATCTACGAGCAGTACTTC,CASSSGGTIYEQYF
-,-,TRBV7-3,TRBJ2-1,TGTGCCAGCAGCTCGACAGGGGAGGGCTACAATGAGCAGTTCTTC,CASSSTGEGYNEQFF
TRBD1,-,TRBV7-3,TRBJ2-6,TGTGCCAGCAGCTTAAAGGCGACAGGGGCCGGGGCCAACGTCCTGACTTTC,CASSLKATGAGANVLTF
-,-,TRBV5-1,TRBJ2-5,TGCGCCAGCAGCCGCGAGACCCCAACAGAGACCCAGTACTTC,CASSRETPTETQYF
-,-,TRBV10-3,TRBJ2-7,TGTGCCATCAGCGAAACCCTAGCGCCGTCCTACGAGCAGTACTTC,CAISETLAPSYEQYF
TRBD1,few,TRBV7-9,TRBJ1-5,TGTGCCAGCAGCTTCGGGACAGGCAATCAGCCCCAGCATTTT,CASSFGTGNQPQHF
-,-,TRBV2,TRBJ2-7,TGTGCCAGCAGTTATTCTTCCTACGAGCAGTACTTC,CASSYSSYEQYF
-,few,TRBV18,TRBJ2-7,TGTGCCAGCTCACCACCGTCCGTCAACGAGCAGTACTTC,CASSPPSVNEQYF
-,-,TRBV5-1,TRBJ1-1,TGCGCCAGCAGCTTGGACAACAGGGTCGGTGAAGCTTTCTTT,CASSLDNRVGEAFF
TRBD2,-,TRBV5-1,TRBJ2-2,TGCGCCAGCAGCTCCGGACTAGCGGGAGACCGCGGCACCGGGGAGCTGTTTTTT,CASSSGLAGDRGTGELFF
TRBD1,few,TRBV28,TRBJ1-2,TGTGCCAGCAGTTTGTTACAGGGGGACTACACCTTC,CASSLLQGDYTF
-,many,TRBV7-2,TRBJ1-1,TGTGCCAGCAGCCCTAGGGGGGACACTGAAGCTTTCTTT,CASSPRGDTEAFF
TRBD1,few,TRBV5-4,TRBJ2-2,TGTGCCAGCAGCCTCCAGGGGGCGAACACCGGGGAGCTGTTTTTT,CASSLQGANTGELFF
-,-,TRBV7-9,TRBJ1-2,TGTGCCAGCAGCTCGACACGGGTTTTTAACTATGGCTACACCTTC,CASSSTRVFNYGYTF
-,once,TRBV6-1,TRBJ1-3,TGTGCCAGCAGTCCAAGGACAGACCGTGGAAACACCATATATTTT,CASSPRTDRGNTIYF
TRBD2,-,TRBV30,TRBJ2-1,TGTGCCTGCGTATTTCTCGGACTAGCCGACTCCTACAATGAGCAGTTCTTC,CACVFLGLADSYNEQFF
-,few,TRBV10-3,TRBJ1-2,TGTGCCATCAGTCCACAGGGCTATGGCTACACCTTC,CAISPQGYGYTF
TRBD2,-,TRBV5-1,TRBJ2-7,TGCGCCAGCAGCCCAGGACTAGTATGGGAAGAGCAGTACTTC,CASSPGLVWEEQYF